This paragraph covers one T cell receptor (beta chain) sequence. Its antigen is as yet unknown. The data belong to a study of PD-L1 blockade in urothelial cancer. Study results and caveats: Improved survival was predicted by pretreatment blood TCR clonality below the median.

The protocol was immunoSEQ multiplex PCR, while the TCRdb copy is restricted to in-frame clones and leaves out a portion. In the table there are 60,000 to 65,000 clones, about four fifths of which are singletons. V lost 2 bases and J lost 1, with 6 bases in between. The CDR3 extends over 13 amino acids. Germline V lookup: CDR1 SGHRS, CDR2 YFSETQ. The time point is: pretreatment peripheral blood. Sequencing was performed on PBMCs, taken around atezolizumab (anti-PD-L1) treatment. The receptor's source is an older man with urothelial cancer. V gene TRBV5-1 combines with J gene TRBJ1-1, with D possibly being TRBD1 (6 bases). CDR3 DNA: TGCGCCAGCAGCTTACAGGGGAACACTGAAGCTTTCTTT. Translation gives CASSLQGNTEAFF. Supplemented by reference TRBV5-1 and TRBJ1-1, the full variable domain reads KAGVTQTPRYLIKTRGQQVTLSCSPISGHRSVSWYQQTPGQGLQFLFEYFSETQRNKGNFPGRFSGRQFSNSRSEMNVSTLELGDSALYLCASSLQGNTEAFFGQGTRLTVV.